Below, one T cell receptor beta chain is given with its context. This sample is part of a study of immune cell composition in non-small cell lung cancer. TCRdb's copy holds only in-frame clones and misses some; the assay was immunoSEQ multiplex PCR. The sample contains 14,000 or so clones, roughly 80% of which appear only once. This CDR3 is 14 amino acids long. Deletions cut 1 base from V and 2 bases from J, with 5 bases between. Germline V gives CDR1 SGHVS, CDR2 FNYEAQ. The chain combines TRBV7-6 with TRBJ2-2, with D unclear. Sequenced: lung tumor tissue. The TCR was taken from a human donor with non-small cell lung cancer. CDR3 sequence (DNA): TGTGCCAGCAGCTTAGTCCAAAACACCGGGGAGCTGTTTTTT. This sequence encodes CASSLVQNTGELFF. The complete variable domain, with remaining parts taken from reference TRBV7-6 and TRBJ2-2, reads GAGVSQSPRYKVTKRGQDVALRCDPISGHVSLYWYRQALGQGPEFLTYFNYEAQQDKSGLPNDRFSAERPEGSISTLTIQRTEQRDSAMYRCASSLVQNTGELFFGEGSRLTVL.